This TCR beta chain was sequenced during a study of blood T cell repertoires in COVID-19. Turning to the study itself: Sites in the United States, Italy and Spain provided acute and convalescent COVID-19 samples.

There are a few counts of this clone. Germline CDR1 MDHEN, CDR2 SYDVKM. Trimming removed 4 bases from V and 1 base from J; junction bases left unmatched: 5. The CDR3 has 15 residues. Measured with immunoSEQ multiplex PCR; TCRdb has only the in-frame clones, and not every one. The sample yields 30,000 to 40,000 clones, 79% seen once. This sequence was found in a man aged 65-85 years with acute or convalescent COVID-19. The source material was peripheral blood. V is TRBV28 and J is TRBJ1-1; TRBD1 agrees at 8 bases. The CDR3 here is CASSSLGQGNTEAFF. As DNA, the CDR3 is TGTGCCAGCAGTTCCCTAGGACAGGGGAACACTGAAGCTTTCTTT.